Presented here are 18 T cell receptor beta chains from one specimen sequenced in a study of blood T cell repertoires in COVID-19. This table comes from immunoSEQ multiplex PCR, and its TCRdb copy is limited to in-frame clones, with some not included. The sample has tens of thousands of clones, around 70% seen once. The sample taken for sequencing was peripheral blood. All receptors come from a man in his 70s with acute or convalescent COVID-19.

The CDR3: CASSYGGSGNTIYF. For the CDR3, the DNA is TGTGCCAGCAGTTACGGAGGGTCTGGAAACACCATATATTTT. The chain joins TRBV6-5 to TRBJ1-3, with D hard to call. V lost 2 bases and J lost 1, with 6 bases in between. The CDR3 is made up of 14 amino acids. Germline V gene data show CDR1 as MNHEY and CDR2 as SVGAGI.

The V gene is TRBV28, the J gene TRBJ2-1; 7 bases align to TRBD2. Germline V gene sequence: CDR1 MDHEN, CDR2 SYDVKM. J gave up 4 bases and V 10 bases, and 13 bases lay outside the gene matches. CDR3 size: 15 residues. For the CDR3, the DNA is TGTGCCACCGATCCCCGGCTAGCGGTATACAATGAGCAGTTCTTC. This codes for CATDPRLAVYNEQFF.

The CDR3, as DNA: TGTGCCAGTAGTATCTCGGGAGACAGCAATCAGCCCCAGCATTTT. Translating gives CASSISGDSNQPQHF. The rearrangement uses TRBV19 and TRBJ1-5; no definite D call. Per the germline V gene, CDR1 is LNHDA and CDR2 is SQIVND (reference sequence). The CDR3 spans 15 residues. V shed 3 bases and J shed 1 base, with 10 bases lying between them.

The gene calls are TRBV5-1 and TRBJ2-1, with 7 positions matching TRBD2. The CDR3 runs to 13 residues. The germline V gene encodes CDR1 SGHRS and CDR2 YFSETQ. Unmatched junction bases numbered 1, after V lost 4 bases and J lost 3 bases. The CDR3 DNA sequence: TGCGCCAGCAGCCGGGACTACTACAATGAGCAGTTCTTC. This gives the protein CASSRDYYNEQFF.

This chain's CDR3 is CASSPGLAGGLRYF. CDR3 DNA sequence: TGCGCCAGCAGCCCTGGACTAGCGGGAGGGCTGCGGTACTTC. The rearrangement links TRBV10-1 to TRBJ2-5; 15 bases align to TRBD2. Germline trimming cut 6 bases from V and 13 bases from J; bases unmatched to any gene: 9. The CDR3 covers 14 residues. Germline V CDR1 and CDR2: WNHNN, SYGVQD (reference sequence).

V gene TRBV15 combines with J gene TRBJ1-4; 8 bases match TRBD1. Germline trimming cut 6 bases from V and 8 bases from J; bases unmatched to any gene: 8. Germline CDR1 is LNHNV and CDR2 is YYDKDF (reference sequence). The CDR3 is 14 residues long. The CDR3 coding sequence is TGTGCCACCAGGGACGGCAGGGGGCGCGAAAAACTGTTTTTT. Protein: CATRDGRGREKLFF.

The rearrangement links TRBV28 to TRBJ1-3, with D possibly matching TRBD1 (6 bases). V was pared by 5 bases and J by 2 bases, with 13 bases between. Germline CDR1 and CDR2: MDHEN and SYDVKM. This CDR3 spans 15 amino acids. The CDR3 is CASSPPYRAGNTIYF. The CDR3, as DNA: TGTGCCAGCAGTCCTCCATACAGGGCTGGAAACACCATATATTTT. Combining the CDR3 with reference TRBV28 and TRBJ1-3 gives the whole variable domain DVKVTQSSRYLVKRTGEKVFLECVQDMDHENMFWYRQDPGLGLRLIYFSYDVKMKEKGDIPEGYSVSREKKERFSLILESASTNQTSMYLCASSPPYRAGNTIYFGEGSWLTVV.

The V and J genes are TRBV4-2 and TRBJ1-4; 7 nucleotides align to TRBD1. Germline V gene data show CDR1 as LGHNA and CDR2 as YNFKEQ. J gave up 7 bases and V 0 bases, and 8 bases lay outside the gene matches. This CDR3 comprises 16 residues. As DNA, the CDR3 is TGTGCCAGCAGCCAAGAAGGGGGCAGGGCTGGTGAAAAACTGTTTTTT. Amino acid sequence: CASSQEGGRAGEKLFF.

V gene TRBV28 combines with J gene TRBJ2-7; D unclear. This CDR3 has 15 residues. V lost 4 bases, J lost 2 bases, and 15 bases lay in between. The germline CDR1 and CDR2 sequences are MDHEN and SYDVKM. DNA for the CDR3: TGTGCCAGCAGTTGGGCTTTCGAGAGTACCTACGAGCAGTACTTC. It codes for CASSWAFESTYEQYF.

The CDR3 nucleotides read TGTGCCGCCAGGGGGACCTACAATGAGCAGTTCTTC. It codes for CAARGTYNEQFF. This chain uses TRBV19 with TRBJ2-1; 7 bases align to TRBD1. Unmatched junction bases numbered 3, after V lost 11 bases and J lost 2 bases. The CDR3 runs to 12 residues. Germline values: CDR1 LNHDA, CDR2 SQIVND (reference sequence). The full variable domain, in which reference TRBV19 and TRBJ2-1 provide the parts outside the CDR3, is DGGITQSPKYLFRKEGQNVTLSCEQNLNHDAMYWYRQDPGQGLRLIYYSQIVNDFQKGDIAEGYSVSREKKESFPLTVTSAQKNPTAFYLCAARGTYNEQFFGPGTRLTVL.

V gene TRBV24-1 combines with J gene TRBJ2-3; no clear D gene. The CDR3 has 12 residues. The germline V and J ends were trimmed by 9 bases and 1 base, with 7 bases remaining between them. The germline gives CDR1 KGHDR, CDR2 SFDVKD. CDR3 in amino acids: CATGPGTDTQYF. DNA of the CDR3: TGTGCCACCGGGCCCGGCACAGATACGCAGTATTTT.

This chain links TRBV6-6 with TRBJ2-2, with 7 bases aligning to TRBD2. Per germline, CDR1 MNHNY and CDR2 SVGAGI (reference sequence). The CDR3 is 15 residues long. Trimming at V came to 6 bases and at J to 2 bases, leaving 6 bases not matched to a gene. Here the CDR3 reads CASRSGTTNTGELFF. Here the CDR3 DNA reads TGTGCCAGCAGGTCCGGGACTACCAACACCGGGGAGCTGTTTTTT.

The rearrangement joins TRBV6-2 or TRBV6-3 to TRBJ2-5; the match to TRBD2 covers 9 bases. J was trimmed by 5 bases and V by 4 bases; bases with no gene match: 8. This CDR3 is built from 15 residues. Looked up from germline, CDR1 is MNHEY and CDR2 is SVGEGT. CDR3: CASSFEREVRETQYF. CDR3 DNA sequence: TGTGCCAGCAGTTTCGAGCGGGAGGTTCGGGAGACCCAGTACTTC.

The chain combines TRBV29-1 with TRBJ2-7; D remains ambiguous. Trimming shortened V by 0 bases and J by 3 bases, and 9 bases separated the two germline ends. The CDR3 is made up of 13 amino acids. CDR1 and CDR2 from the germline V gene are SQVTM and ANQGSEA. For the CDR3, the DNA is TGCAGCGTTGAAGACAGGAAGAACTACGAGCAGTACTTC. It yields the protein CSVEDRKNYEQYF.

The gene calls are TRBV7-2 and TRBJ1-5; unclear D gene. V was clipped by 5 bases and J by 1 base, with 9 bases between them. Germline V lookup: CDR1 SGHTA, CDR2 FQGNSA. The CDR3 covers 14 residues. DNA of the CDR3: TGTGCCAGCAGCCCCGACACCAGCAATCAGCCCCAGCATTTT. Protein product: CASSPDTSNQPQHF.

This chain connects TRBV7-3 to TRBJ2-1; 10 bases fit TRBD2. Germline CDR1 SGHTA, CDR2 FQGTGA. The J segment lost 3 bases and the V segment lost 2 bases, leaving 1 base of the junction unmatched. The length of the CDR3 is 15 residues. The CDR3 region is CASSLGTSVYNEQFF. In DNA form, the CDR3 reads TGTGCCAGCAGCTTAGGGACTAGCGTCTACAATGAGCAGTTCTTC.

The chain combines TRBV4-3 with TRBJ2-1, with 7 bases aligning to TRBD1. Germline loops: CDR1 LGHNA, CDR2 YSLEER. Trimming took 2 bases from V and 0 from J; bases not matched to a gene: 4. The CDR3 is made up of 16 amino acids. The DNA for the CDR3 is TGCGCCAGCAGCCAATTGGACAGGAGCTCCTACAATGAGCAGTTCTTC. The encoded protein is CASSQLDRSSYNEQFF.

CDR3 in amino acids: CASSPQGADQPQHF. The CDR3 DNA follows: TGTGCCAGCTCACCCCAGGGGGCGGATCAGCCCCAGCATTTT. V usage is TRBV18 and J usage is TRBJ1-5, with 8 nucleotides matching TRBD1. The trim removed 3 bases at V and 5 bases at J, leaving 3 bases unmatched. From germline, CDR1 is KGHSH and CDR2 LQKENI. CDR3 length: 14 amino acids.